This T cell receptor beta chain appears in the sequencing data of a study of control samples from healthy donors and cancer patients. The table came from immunoSEQ multiplex PCR; TCRdb's copy has only in-frame clones and leaves some out. The sample has approximately 160,000 clones, 80% to 95% seen once; the top ten hold approximately 2%. Trimming cost V 3 bases and J 0 bases, with 14 bases left between them. The germline CDR1 and CDR2 sequences are DFQATT and SNEGSKA (reference sequence). The CDR3 has 15 residues. The sequenced sample was blood. J is TRBJ1-1 and V is TRBV20-1, with D perhaps matching TRBD1 (5 bases). This TCR derives from a woman in her thirties or forties in good health. The CDR3 is CSASSRPGLNTEAFF. The CDR3 DNA sequence: TGCAGTGCTAGTAGTCGCCCGGGACTGAACACTGAAGCTTTCTTT.